The 5 T cell receptor beta chains in this list originate from one sample, sequenced in a study of control samples from healthy donors and cancer patients. Method: immunoSEQ multiplex PCR; TCRdb's copy keeps in-frame clones and lacks some. The sample records approximately 180,000 clones, 90% to 95% being singletons. Specimen: blood. These receptors were obtained from a woman younger than 35 in good health.

This clone was observed a single time. The rearrangement joins TRBV6-5 to TRBJ1-4; TRBD1 is a possible D gene (6 bases). The V gene's germline CDR1 is MNHEY and CDR2 SVGAGI. The length of the CDR3 is 14 residues. The V end lost 7 bases, the J end lost 7 bases, and 16 bases lay between the germline ends. CDR3: CASTPRGAPEKLFF. The CDR3 DNA sequence: TGTGCCAGCACCCCTCGGGGGGCGCCTGAAAAACTGTTTTTT.

The rearrangement links TRBV5-4 to TRBJ2-2; unclear D gene. Trimming removed 3 bases at V and 7 bases at J, with 13 bases between. CDR1 is SGHNT and CDR2 is YYREEE in the germline V gene (reference sequence). The CDR3 runs to 14 residues. CDR3 amino acids: CASSWYIGGGELFF. The CDR3 bases are TGTGCCAGCAGCTGGTATATAGGCGGCGGGGAGCTGTTTTTT.

The chain is built from TRBV27 and TRBJ1-5; 8 nucleotides agree with TRBD1. The CDR3 has 14 amino acids. Germline V gives CDR1 MNHEY, CDR2 SMNVEV (reference sequence). With 6 bases clipped from V and 5 bases from J, the junction kept 6 bases outside the gene matches. In DNA form, the CDR3 reads TGTGCCAGCAGCGACAGGGGCTATCATCAGCCCCAGCATTTT. This sequence encodes CASSDRGYHQPQHF.

This chain uses TRBV11-2 with TRBJ2-7; 10 nucleotides agree with TRBD1. In germline, CDR1 is SGHAT, CDR2 FQNNGV. This CDR3 contains 13 residues. V was pared by 3 bases and J by 4 bases, with 0 bases of the junction left unmatched. CDR3 in amino acids: CASSLDRGYEQYF. In DNA form, the CDR3 reads TGTGCCAGCAGCTTGGACAGGGGGTACGAGCAGTACTTC.

This chain joins TRBV4-3 and TRBJ2-2; D possibly matches TRBD1 or TRBD2 (5 bases each). Between the trimmed V and J ends, which lost 4 bases and 6 bases, there was a span of 12 bases. The CDR3 covers 14 residues. Germline loops: CDR1 LGHNA, CDR2 YSLEER. CDR3 region: CASSPSMGAGELFF. Written as DNA, the CDR3 is TGCGCCAGCAGCCCCTCGATGGGGGCCGGGGAGCTGTTTTTT.